The clone carrying this T cell receptor (beta chain) was observed a handful of times. Antigen specificity is unknown. Trimming left V 0 bases short and J 6 bases short, with 10 bases between. The germline V gene has CDR1 SGHKS and CDR2 YYEKEE (reference sequence). This CDR3 contains 15 residues. The entry originates in a study of response to subunit inactivated influenza vaccine. Broader study findings: Authors suggested each seasonal flu vaccination may recruit only limited numbers of new T cells.

TCRdb passed the RT-PCR reads through MiXCR, listing each CDR3 protein once. The sample has 750,000 to 850,000 distinct CDR3 sequences; around 20% are singletons. The V gene is TRBV5-5, the J gene TRBJ1-6; D may be TRBD1 (6 bases). This clonotype originated in a man aged 50-60 years who received an inactivated influenza vaccine. The source was PBMCs from blood, collected approximately 5 days after vaccination. CDR3 DNA sequence: TGTGCCAGCAGCTTGGGGGACATGATTAATTCACCCCTCCACTTT. This encodes CASSLGDMINSPLHF.